The source of this T cell receptor (beta chain) is a study of T cells in Graves' hyperthyroidism and ophthalmopathy. Amplification of TCR beta CDR3 regions was performed using RNA transcripts as template. A set of HTBI primers served as the primers for a first-round RT-PCR of the TCR CDR3. MiXCR, applied by TCRdb to the multiplex PCR reads, yields one record per CDR3 protein. The repertoire holds about 160,000 distinct CDR3 sequences, with approximately 9% as singletons. Study-wide results and limits: The model forecast ophthalmopathy, anticipating it by a median approximately 6 months before onset. Patients with ophthalmopathy were separated from those with stable hyperthyroidism by a 13 V-J model.

CDR1 is SGHVS and CDR2 is FQNEAQ in the germline V gene. The CDR3 loop spans 12 amino acids. Details on this clonotype: Its specificity is unknown. This may be a read error, as it is one base from a much larger clone.

The source of the PBMCs was around 10 ml of fresh peripheral blood. Sequencing was carried out using blood. The TCR sequence derives from a woman under 30 with Graves' hyperthyroidism that later progressed to Graves' ophthalmopathy. The chain couples TRBV7-8 to TRBJ2-2; TRBD2 might be the D (5 bases). In DNA form, the CDR3 reads TGTGCCAGCAGCTTAAGGGCGAGGGAGCCGTTTTTT. As protein: CASSLRAREPFF. Full variable domain (missing parts from reference TRBV7-8 and TRBJ2-2): GAGVSQSPRYKVAKRGQDVALRCDPISGHVSLFWYQQALGQGPEFLTYFQNEAQLDKSGLPSDRFFAERPEGSVSTLKIQRTQQEDSAVYLCASSLRAREPFFGEGSRLTVL.